This TCR beta chain was identified during a study of T-cell memory formation after mild COVID-19. Whole-study results and caveats: Nothing confirmed that second-wave clones peaking on day 37 were specific for SARS-CoV-2. Contracting CD4+ clones sat mainly in CM and EM; CD8+ in EMRA. From day 15 to 85, contracting clones were balanced between CD4 and CD8, whereas later expanders leaned toward CD4+.

The germline gives CDR1 SGHAT, CDR2 FQNNGV. Trimming at V came to 2 bases and at J to 3 bases, leaving 9 bases not matched to a gene. CDR3 length: 16 amino acids. This clonotype showed up just a few times. Its cognate antigen is unknown. One entry per CDR3 protein, called by TCRdb with MiXCR from the 5' RACE reads. Counted here are 430,000 or so distinct CDR3 sequences, 20% to 25% occurring once; the ten biggest clones make up around 13%. The specimen was PBMCs or a T cell subset sorted from them (not recorded which). The chain links TRBV11-2 to TRBJ2-5, with 7 bases aligning to TRBD2. The clonotype was recovered from an adult woman who had mild COVID-19 (a few samples of this study predate the infection). Cell type and time point are not known. The CDR3 DNA reads TGTGCCAGCAGCTTAAATCGCGGGAGTAACGAAGAGACCCAGTACTTC. Translation: CASSLNRGSNEETQYF.